This TCR beta chain stems from a study of TIL therapy for anti-PD-1-resistant metastatic lung cancer. For the study at large: Patients then received nivolumab; progressors got lymphodepletion, TIL and IL-2. Median tumor mutation burden was about 1.5 mutations per megabase.

The immunoSEQ assay was v3. Each library reached some 2.1 million read pairs, or about 5-6.5 million at deep level. Using immunoSEQ multiplex PCR, the repertoire was profiled, and TCRdb retains in-frame clones only, with some absent. The sample lists tens of thousands of clones; roughly 66% were seen once. Sample time point: pre-treatment sample, taken before nivolumab and TIL therapy. Germline V lookup: CDR1 MNHEY, CDR2 SVGAGI. The CDR3 totals 14 residues. Trimming cost V 8 bases and J 2 bases, with 14 bases left between them. The J gene is TRBJ2-3, the V gene TRBV6-5; possibly TRBD1 or TRBD2 for D (5 bases each). This sample comprised blood, obtained at baseline. The clonotype comes from a person between 30 and 79 years old with non-small cell lung cancer. The CDR3 sequence: CASGPGRPTDTQYF. CDR3 coding DNA: TGTGCCAGCGGCCCGGGACGGCCCACAGATACGCAGTATTTT.